The clone carrying this TCR beta chain was detected many times. What it recognizes is unknown. Construction of the TCR beta libraries employed iRepertoire HTBI primers in conjunction with Arm-PCR of CDR3 regions. MiXCR, applied by TCRdb to the multiplex PCR reads, yields one record per CDR3 protein. The sample includes 530,000 or so distinct CDR3 sequences, 13% seen only once; the top ten take 8% to 10%. The V gene's germline CDR1 is ENHRY and CDR2 SYGVKD. Trimming took 3 bases from V and 4 from J, leaving 10 bases between them. CDR3 size: 14 residues. This sample was taken from a study of regulatory T cells in long-lasting Graves disease. Study-level findings and limits: Accuracy may have suffered from the small sample size.

Time point specified: newly diagnosed GD, antithyroid drugs for less than 3 months. PBMC RNA was the source of the TCR library. The same specimen was also included in a second study, on T cells in Graves' hyperthyroidism and ophthalmopathy. That paper notes: Aged 18 to 65, the patients had hyperthyroidism that was newly diagnosed and had lasted under 2 months. An initial round of RT-PCR targeting the TCR CDR3 relied on the HTBI primer set.

This sequence was found in a man between 25 and 39 years old with Graves disease. Sequencing used peripheral blood mononuclear cells (PBMCs), obtained at new diagnosis, from a patient treated with antithyroid drugs. The rearrangement joins TRBV10-3 to TRBJ1-5, with D possibly being TRBD1 (6 bases). The CDR3 sequence: CAISEPGHNQPQHF. CDR3 coding DNA: TGTGCCATCAGTGAACCGGGACATAATCAGCCCCAGCATTTT.